A selection of T cell receptor beta chains follows, all from one sample in a study of shared clonotypes between healthy human individuals. Profiling relied on immunoSEQ multiplex PCR, and the TCRdb table lists in-frame clones only, not all of them. The sample shows roughly 590,000 clones, roughly 95% of them seen only once. Sequenced: naive CD8+ T cells sorted from blood. The receptors come from a woman aged 25 to 39 in good health. Each CDR3 is given with its conserved first and last residue. The D gene is left open where the match is weak. For some rows the clone size is stated as once, few or many, or as a class when expanded; others skip it.

D gene: .; clone size: .; V gene: TRBV4-2; J gene: TRBJ2-4; CDR3 protein: CASSQVLYGGNQPDGAKNIQYF; CDR3 DNA: TGTGCCAGCAGCCAAGTTTTATACGGGGGAAACCAACCTGATGGGGCCAAAAACATTCAGTACTTC
D gene: .; clone size: few; V gene: TRBV19; J gene: TRBJ1-1; CDR3 protein: CASSIGAAEAFF; CDR3 DNA: TGTGCCAGTAGTATTGGCGCAGCTGAAGCTTTCTTT
D gene: TRBD2; clone size: .; V gene: TRBV9; J gene: TRBJ2-7; CDR3 protein: CASSAGLAGGGSYEQYF; CDR3 DNA: TGTGCCAGCAGCGCGGGACTAGCGGGAGGTGGGTCCTACGAGCAGTACTTC
D gene: .; clone size: once; V gene: TRBV5-1; J gene: TRBJ2-7; CDR3 protein: CASSFESAYEQYF; CDR3 DNA: TGCGCCAGCAGCTTCGAGAGCGCCTACGAGCAGTACTTC
D gene: TRBD2; clone size: .; V gene: TRBV15; J gene: TRBJ2-1; CDR3 protein: CATSSGTSGMGQFF; CDR3 DNA: TGTGCCACCAGCAGCGGGACTAGCGGGATGGGGCAGTTCTTC
D gene: .; clone size: .; V gene: TRBV9; J gene: TRBJ2-3; CDR3 protein: CASSAPRGWGTDTQYF; CDR3 DNA: TGTGCCAGCAGCGCCCCTAGGGGCTGGGGCACAGATACGCAGTATTTT
D gene: .; clone size: .; V gene: TRBV11-2; J gene: TRBJ2-3; CDR3 protein: CASSGLYTDTQYF; CDR3 DNA: TGTGCCAGCAGCGGACTCTACACAGATACGCAGTATTTT
D gene: TRBD1; clone size: .; V gene: TRBV9; J gene: TRBJ2-5; CDR3 protein: CASSEQGNDETQYF; CDR3 DNA: TGTGCCAGCAGCGAACAGGGGAATGATGAGACCCAGTACTTC
D gene: .; clone size: .; V gene: TRBV2; J gene: TRBJ1-1; CDR3 protein: CASSEIGGGVTEAFF; CDR3 DNA: TGTGCCAGCAGTGAAATAGGTGGGGGCGTTACTGAAGCTTTCTTT
D gene: .; clone size: few; V gene: TRBV28; J gene: TRBJ1-1; CDR3 protein: CASSPPRTEAFF; CDR3 DNA: TGTGCCAGCAGTCCTCCCAGAACTGAAGCTTTCTTT
D gene: .; clone size: .; V gene: TRBV28; J gene: TRBJ1-1; CDR3 protein: CASTMGRSYTEAFF; CDR3 DNA: TGTGCCAGCACCATGGGACGTTCTTACACTGAAGCTTTCTTT
D gene: TRBD2; clone size: .; V gene: TRBV6-9; J gene: TRBJ2-7; CDR3 protein: CASSGGSGTSVTYEQYF; CDR3 DNA: TGTGCCAGCAGTGGGGGATCGGGGACTAGCGTTACCTACGAGCAGTACTTC
D gene: .; clone size: .; V gene: TRBV27; J gene: TRBJ2-6; CDR3 protein: CASSPITVFGSGANVLTF; CDR3 DNA: TGTGCCAGCAGCCCCATTACAGTTTTCGGATCTGGGGCCAACGTCCTGACTTTC
D gene: TRBD2; clone size: once; V gene: TRBV5-4; J gene: TRBJ2-4; CDR3 protein: CASSPAGAKNIQYF; CDR3 DNA: TGTGCCAGCAGCCCAGCGGGGGCCAAAAACATTCAGTACTTC
D gene: TRBD2; clone size: .; V gene: TRBV6-5; J gene: TRBJ2-1; CDR3 protein: CASSYGAGGSYNEQFF; CDR3 DNA: TGTGCCAGCAGTTACGGGGCGGGAGGATCCTACAATGAGCAGTTCTTC
D gene: TRBD2; clone size: .; V gene: TRBV15; J gene: TRBJ2-5; CDR3 protein: CATSRAGEGMETQYF; CDR3 DNA: TGTGCCACCAGCAGAGCTGGGGAGGGCATGGAGACCCAGTACTTC
D gene: .; clone size: .; V gene: TRBV9; J gene: TRBJ2-1; CDR3 protein: CASSVGNGYDEQFF; CDR3 DNA: TGTGCCAGCAGCGTAGGGAACGGGTACGATGAGCAGTTCTTC
D gene: .; clone size: .; V gene: TRBV11-2; J gene: TRBJ2-6; CDR3 protein: CASSANGLSGANVLTF; CDR3 DNA: TGTGCCAGCAGCGCCAACGGGCTTTCTGGGGCCAACGTCCTGACTTTC
D gene: TRBD2; clone size: once; V gene: TRBV2; J gene: TRBJ2-2; CDR3 protein: CASTKRGGRAVTGELFF; CDR3 DNA: TGTGCCAGCACCAAACGGGGCGGGAGGGCCGTTACCGGGGAGCTGTTTTTT
D gene: .; clone size: .; V gene: TRBV6-5; J gene: TRBJ1-1; CDR3 protein: CASSPSYRNTEAFF; CDR3 DNA: TGTGCCAGCAGTCCGAGTTATCGGAACACTGAAGCTTTCTTT
D gene: .; clone size: .; V gene: TRBV4-2; J gene: TRBJ2-2; CDR3 protein: CASSLMRGELFF; CDR3 DNA: TGTGCCAGCAGCCTGATGAGGGGGGAGCTGTTTTTT
D gene: TRBD2; clone size: .; V gene: TRBV7-9; J gene: TRBJ2-5; CDR3 protein: CASSPSGGWGRETQYF; CDR3 DNA: TGTGCCAGCAGCCCTAGCGGGGGCTGGGGAAGGGAGACCCAGTACTTC
D gene: TRBD2; clone size: .; V gene: TRBV5-6; J gene: TRBJ2-7; CDR3 protein: CASSTSGSGSREQYF; CDR3 DNA: TGTGCCAGCAGCACGTCGGGTAGCGGGAGTCGCGAGCAGTACTTC
D gene: .; clone size: .; V gene: TRBV4-1; J gene: TRBJ2-2; CDR3 protein: CASSQEATVPGELFF; CDR3 DNA: TGCGCCAGCAGCCAAGAAGCGACAGTTCCCGGGGAGCTGTTTTTT
D gene: .; clone size: .; V gene: TRBV2; J gene: TRBJ2-7; CDR3 protein: CASTGGDLSYEQYF; CDR3 DNA: TGTGCCAGCACCGGGGGAGACCTTTCCTACGAGCAGTACTTC
D gene: .; clone size: .; V gene: TRBV27; J gene: TRBJ1-1; CDR3 protein: CASCRPGDTEAFF; CDR3 DNA: TGTGCCAGCTGCCGGCCAGGGGACACTGAAGCTTTCTTT
D gene: .; clone size: .; V gene: TRBV27; J gene: TRBJ2-7; CDR3 protein: CASSFGAGEQYF; CDR3 DNA: TGTGCCAGCAGTTTTGGGGCCGGGGAGCAGTACTTC
D gene: .; clone size: .; V gene: TRBV27; J gene: TRBJ2-1; CDR3 protein: CASSPRTGLNYNEQFF; CDR3 DNA: TGTGCCAGCAGTCCACGCACAGGGTTGAACTACAATGAGCAGTTCTTC
D gene: TRBD2; clone size: .; V gene: TRBV29-1; J gene: TRBJ2-1; CDR3 protein: CSVEGTSGSYEQFF; CDR3 DNA: TGCAGCGTTGAAGGGACTAGCGGGAGCTATGAGCAGTTCTTC
D gene: TRBD2; clone size: .; V gene: TRBV19; J gene: TRBJ2-2; CDR3 protein: CASTTIAGGSAGELFF; CDR3 DNA: TGTGCCAGTACCACCATAGCGGGAGGGAGCGCCGGGGAGCTGTTTTTT
D gene: .; clone size: .; V gene: TRBV6-1; J gene: TRBJ1-1; CDR3 protein: CASSEVFRELVELEAFF; CDR3 DNA: TGTGCCAGCAGTGAAGTCTTCAGGGAACTGGTCGAGCTAGAAGCTTTCTTT
D gene: .; clone size: .; V gene: TRBV9; J gene: TRBJ2-1; CDR3 protein: CASSEGVTYNEQFF; CDR3 DNA: TGTGCCAGCAGCGAGGGCGTAACTTACAATGAGCAGTTCTTC
D gene: .; clone size: .; V gene: TRBV9; J gene: TRBJ1-2; CDR3 protein: CASSGHRTLGYGYTF; CDR3 DNA: TGTGCCAGCAGCGGACACAGGACCTTGGGCTATGGCTACACCTTC
D gene: TRBD2; clone size: .; V gene: TRBV28; J gene: TRBJ2-3; CDR3 protein: CASSYRTSGRMDTQYF; CDR3 DNA: TGTGCCAGCAGCTACAGGACTAGCGGGAGGATGGATACGCAGTATTTT
D gene: TRBD2; clone size: .; V gene: TRBV5-8; J gene: TRBJ2-7; CDR3 protein: CASSFRTVSGAEQYF; CDR3 DNA: TGTGCCAGCAGCTTCCGGACCGTAAGCGGGGCAGAGCAGTACTTC
D gene: .; clone size: once; V gene: TRBV6-5; J gene: TRBJ1-2; CDR3 protein: CASSYSTAYGYTF; CDR3 DNA: TGTGCCAGCAGTTACTCTACAGCGTATGGCTACACCTTC
D gene: .; clone size: .; V gene: TRBV28; J gene: TRBJ1-5; CDR3 protein: CASSLWGEGQPQHF; CDR3 DNA: TGTGCCAGCAGTTTATGGGGAGAGGGCCAGCCCCAGCATTTT
D gene: .; clone size: .; V gene: TRBV30; J gene: TRBJ2-1; CDR3 protein: CAWMAGNNEQFF; CDR3 DNA: TGTGCCTGGATGGCGGGAAACAATGAGCAGTTCTTC
D gene: .; clone size: .; V gene: TRBV27; J gene: TRBJ2-3; CDR3 protein: CASRAYSTDTQYF; CDR3 DNA: TGTGCCAGCCGAGCGTACAGCACAGATACGCAGTATTTT
D gene: .; clone size: .; V gene: TRBV19; J gene: TRBJ2-7; CDR3 protein: CASSMDTYSYEQYF; CDR3 DNA: TGTGCCAGTAGTATGGACACTTACTCCTACGAGCAGTACTTC
D gene: .; clone size: .; V gene: TRBV5-6; J gene: TRBJ2-5; CDR3 protein: CASSLGLIETQYF; CDR3 DNA: TGTGCCAGCAGCTTGGGACTAATAGAGACCCAGTACTTC
D gene: .; clone size: .; V gene: TRBV4-1; J gene: TRBJ1-1; CDR3 protein: CASSQDHPLTEAFF; CDR3 DNA: TGCGCCAGCAGCCAAGATCACCCACTCACTGAAGCTTTCTTT
D gene: .; clone size: .; V gene: TRBV19; J gene: TRBJ1-4; CDR3 protein: CASSIDTGSQGEKLFF; CDR3 DNA: TGTGCCAGTAGTATAGATACGGGCAGTCAGGGCGAAAAACTGTTTTTT
D gene: TRBD2; clone size: .; V gene: TRBV28; J gene: TRBJ2-7; CDR3 protein: CASRLSGRAHEQYF; CDR3 DNA: TGTGCCAGCCGATTAAGCGGGAGGGCCCACGAGCAGTACTTC
D gene: .; clone size: .; V gene: TRBV15; J gene: TRBJ2-6; CDR3 protein: CATSVGSGANVLTF; CDR3 DNA: TGTGCCACCAGCGTAGGGTCTGGGGCCAACGTCCTGACTTTC
D gene: .; clone size: once; V gene: TRBV5-6; J gene: TRBJ1-1; CDR3 protein: CASSLWQLNTEAFF; CDR3 DNA: TGTGCCAGCAGCTTGTGGCAGCTGAACACTGAAGCTTTCTTT
D gene: TRBD1; clone size: .; V gene: TRBV9; J gene: TRBJ1-1; CDR3 protein: CASSVGLRGLATEAFF; CDR3 DNA: TGTGCCAGCAGCGTAGGACTCAGGGGGCTCGCGACTGAAGCTTTCTTT
D gene: TRBD2; clone size: .; V gene: TRBV4-1; J gene: TRBJ2-7; CDR3 protein: CASSLPGASGAPSYEQYF; CDR3 DNA: TGCGCCAGCAGCCTCCCGGGGGCTAGCGGGGCGCCAAGCTACGAGCAGTACTTC
D gene: .; clone size: .; V gene: TRBV11-2; J gene: TRBJ2-1; CDR3 protein: CASSLAGRVPFF; CDR3 DNA: TGTGCCAGCAGCTTAGCGGGACGGGTCCCGTTCTTC